A selection of T cell receptor beta chains follows, all from one sample in a study of CD8+CD57+ T cells in acquired aplastic anemia. TCRdb called the reads again in MiXCR, with one record for every CDR3 protein. Of around 170,000 distinct CDR3 sequences detected, under 55% appear once; the ten largest clones hold about 8.8%. Sequenced input: sorted CD4+, CD8+, or CD8+CD57+ T cells (not recorded which) from PBMCs. These receptors came from a human donor with aplastic anemia. Each CDR3 is given with its conserved first and last residue. Fields, in order: D gene, V gene, CDR3 protein. The D gene is left open where the match is weak.

d_call: .
v_call: TRBV11-1
cdr3_aa: CASSSFVSGPNSYNEQFF

d_call: .
v_call: TRBV19
cdr3_aa: CATTGVNTEAFF

d_call: TRBD1
v_call: TRBV2
cdr3_aa: CASSVGTGVETQYF

d_call: .
v_call: TRBV2
cdr3_aa: CAKRLLVGNSPLHF

d_call: TRBD2
v_call: TRBV6-4
cdr3_aa: CASKRTSGRETQYF

d_call: .
v_call: TRBV6-5
cdr3_aa: CASSYSLGEGVSPLHF

d_call: .
v_call: TRBV7-2
cdr3_aa: CASSLVGLNTIYF

d_call: TRBD1
v_call: TRBV20-1
cdr3_aa: CSARITGGAGTEAFF

d_call: .
v_call: TRBV20-1
cdr3_aa: CSASQNNNEQFF

d_call: .
v_call: TRBV20-1
cdr3_aa: CSASNATNEKLFF

d_call: .
v_call: TRBV10-2
cdr3_aa: CASSDEGWVSGYTF

d_call: TRBD2
v_call: TRBV20-1
cdr3_aa: CSATHRAGHSKTQYF

d_call: .
v_call: TRBV28
cdr3_aa: CASSLTDNEKLFF

d_call: .
v_call: TRBV5-1
cdr3_aa: CASSEMTGLNTEAFF

d_call: .
v_call: TRBV30
cdr3_aa: CAWSPTGGVGETQYF

d_call: .
v_call: TRBV4-2
cdr3_aa: CASSLTWDAYLNTEAFF

d_call: .
v_call: TRBV20-1
cdr3_aa: CSASGLEKYNEQFF

d_call: .
v_call: TRBV10-3
cdr3_aa: CAISESVRGFSPLHF

d_call: .
v_call: TRBV19
cdr3_aa: CASSIDGNTIYF

d_call: .
v_call: TRBV7-3
cdr3_aa: CASSLGVGRETQYF

d_call: .
v_call: TRBV11-2
cdr3_aa: CASSFPAATALAKNIQYF

d_call: .
v_call: TRBV29-1
cdr3_aa: CSVSGQTTYEQYF

d_call: .
v_call: TRBV5-1
cdr3_aa: CASNPTGDTQYF

d_call: TRBD2
v_call: TRBV10-1
cdr3_aa: CASSESPVTSGELFF

d_call: .
v_call: TRBV12-3/TRBV12-4
cdr3_aa: CASSLGRAARAFF

d_call: .
v_call: TRBV28
cdr3_aa: CASTPTRAPTDTQYF

d_call: TRBD2
v_call: TRBV20-1
cdr3_aa: CSALLASGGRFYNEQFF

d_call: .
v_call: TRBV3-1
cdr3_aa: CASSPRAVYEQYF

d_call: .
v_call: TRBV7-2
cdr3_aa: CASSLERGTSKNEQFF

d_call: .
v_call: TRBV29-1
cdr3_aa: CSSDRFLPYGYTF

d_call: TRBD1
v_call: TRBV2
cdr3_aa: CASSEQGAGQPQHF

d_call: TRBD2
v_call: TRBV7-2
cdr3_aa: CASSSELAGGSDTQYF

d_call: .
v_call: TRBV7-3
cdr3_aa: CASSALGPGETQYF

d_call: TRBD1
v_call: TRBV16
cdr3_aa: CASSQSLWGQGPYEQYF

d_call: TRBD1
v_call: TRBV25-1
cdr3_aa: CASSSQGVGYGYTF

d_call: .
v_call: TRBV2
cdr3_aa: CASSEVQAGWETQYF

d_call: .
v_call: TRBV14
cdr3_aa: CASSQHERYGYTF

d_call: .
v_call: TRBV7-2
cdr3_aa: CASSLAGGGEQFF

d_call: TRBD2
v_call: TRBV6-1
cdr3_aa: CASSPAATSGAYEQYF

d_call: .
v_call: TRBV20-1
cdr3_aa: CSARDQGNTGELFF